The 18 T cell receptor beta chains below all came from one sample that was sequenced in a study of post-analysis software for immune sequencing data. Study-wide results and caveats: Roughly 5 TRBV segments, TRBV5-6, TRBV5-1 and TRBV20-1 among them, were found more frequent in patients than controls.

These receptors have no known antigen. The authors incorporated unique molecular identifiers into the TCR beta cDNA libraries. TCRdb processed the PCR reads anew with MiXCR; each CDR3 protein has one entry. This sample has roughly 670,000 distinct CDR3 sequences, with approximately 59% found just once. The source material was blood. These receptors were collected from a girl aged 2 to 9 with multiple sclerosis.

This clonotype was detected only a few times. CDR3 residues: CASGWGGGTEAFF. The CDR3 DNA follows: TGCGCCAGCGGGTGGGGCGGTGGAACTGAAGCTTTCTTT. This rearrangement joins TRBV5-1 to TRBJ1-1; TRBD1 is a possible D gene (5 bases). The V end was cut by 7 bases, the J end by 5 bases, with 15 bases between. CDR3 size: 13 residues. The germline V gene has CDR1 SGHRS and CDR2 YFSETQ. The full variable domain, completed using reference TRBV5-1 and TRBJ1-1, is KAGVTQTPRYLIKTRGQQVTLSCSPISGHRSVSWYQQTPGQGLQFLFEYFSETQRNKGNFPGRFSGRQFSNSRSEMNVSTLELGDSALYLCASGWGGGTEAFFGQGTRLTVV.

This chain connects TRBV18 to TRBJ1-1; D uncertain. The CDR3 sequence is 12 residues long. Looked up from germline, CDR1 is KGHSH and CDR2 is LQKENI. Trimming removed 6 bases from V and 5 bases from J, with 10 bases in between. Written as DNA, the CDR3 is TGTGCCAGCTCCCTAAAAGGAACTGAAGCTTTCTTT. This sequence encodes CASSLKGTEAFF.

The J gene is TRBJ2-4, the V gene TRBV7-2, with 9 bases aligning to TRBD1. The CDR3 covers 14 residues. V dropped 8 bases and J dropped 8; count of bases not matched to a gene: 10. From germline, CDR1 is SGHTA and CDR2 FQGNSA. DNA for the CDR3: TGTGCCAGCCGACTTCGACAGGGGGAGGACATTCAGTACTTC. It translates to CASRLRQGEDIQYF.

In regard to this clonotype: Sequence at one end of the junction differs from germline and may be a read error. The CDR3 sequence is CASGLLAGAQYF. The DNA for the CDR3 is TGTGCCAGCGGCTTACTCGCTGGGGCCCAGTACTTC. The V call is TRBV7-2, the J call TRBJ2-4; D is possibly TRBD1 (5 bases). CDR1 is SGHTA and CDR2 is FQGNSA in the germline V gene. The CDR3 extends over 12 amino acids.

The chain links TRBV20-1 to TRBJ1-1; no clear D. Germline CDR1 and CDR2: DFQATT and SNEGSKA (reference sequence). The CDR3 has 14 amino acids. The CDR3 loop is CASPPVRENTEAFF. CDR3 sequence (DNA): TGCGCCTCCCCCCCCGTGAGGGAGAACACTGAAGCTTTCTTT.

This chain joins TRBV4-3 and TRBJ1-5, with a tentative D call TRBD1 (6 bases). Trimming removed 3 bases from V and 0 bases from J, with 6 bases in between. The CDR3 sequence is 14 residues long. CDR1 is LGHNA, CDR2 YSLEER, per germline. Here the CDR3 reads CASSQDSSNQPQHF. In DNA, the CDR3 is TGCGCCAGCAGCCAGGACAGTAGCAATCAGCCCCAGCATTTT.

The V gene is TRBV20-1, the J gene TRBJ1-5; D gene ambiguous. Deletions cut 2 bases from V and 7 bases from J, with 12 bases between. Germline loops: CDR1 DFQATT, CDR2 SNEGSKA (reference sequence). CDR3 length: 13 amino acids. The CDR3 region has the DNA TGCAGTGCTAGACCGACGACAAAACAGCCCCAGCATTTT. Translated: CSARPTTKQPQHF.

This clonotype was seen a single time. V usage is TRBV20-1 and J usage is TRBJ2-5, with unresolved D. The length of the CDR3 is 12 residues. Trimming took 2 bases from V and 1 from J, leaving 5 bases between them. Germline lookup yields CDR1 DFQATT and CDR2 SNEGSKA (reference sequence). The CDR3 DNA reads TGCAGTGCTAGATTCTTCCAAGAGACCCAGTACTTC. Translated: CSARFFQETQYF.

The genes are TRBV7-2 and TRBJ2-4; 7 bases match TRBD2. The end of the DNA aligns better with TRBJ2-7, so the J call may be wrong. The CDR3 is 14 residues long. Germline CDR1 and CDR2: SGHTA and FQGNSA. The CDR3 is CASSLLSGGYEQYF. In DNA form, the CDR3 reads TGTGCCAGCAGCCTCCTTTCGGGGGGATACGAGCAGTACTTC.

This chain connects TRBV7-9 to TRBJ2-1; maybe TRBD2 (6 bases). CDR3 length: 15 residues. Germline-derived CDR1 and CDR2 are SEHNR and FQNEAQ (reference sequence). The V gene lost 6 bases and the J gene lost 4 bases, with 16 bases spanning the gap. The CDR3 nucleotides are TGTGCCAGCAGTTTAACCTTAGCGGAATACAATGAGCAGTTCTTC. Translated, it gives CASSLTLAEYNEQFF.

The chain couples TRBV20-1 to TRBJ2-1; 9 bases align to TRBD2. V trimming: 1 base; J trimming: 7 bases; junction bases outside the gene matches: 8. In germline, CDR1 is DFQATT, CDR2 SNEGSKA (reference sequence). The CDR3 consists of 15 residues. This chain's CDR3 is CSARGLAGGGNEQFF. CDR3 nucleotides: TGCAGTGCTAGAGGCTTGGCGGGAGGGGGAAATGAGCAGTTCTTC.

The chain employs TRBV6-2 or TRBV6-3 and TRBJ2-7; D is perhaps TRBD2 (7 bases). The CDR3 is 15 residues long. Germline CDR1 MNHEY, CDR2 SVGEGT. The ends were cut back, 6 bases at V and 0 bases at J, with 15 bases in the middle. This chain's CDR3 is CASRVAGASSYEQYF. The CDR3 DNA is TGTGCCAGCAGAGTGGCGGGGGCCTCCTCCTACGAGCAGTACTTC.

This clonotype came up a few times. Germline is not matched at one junction end, which may reflect a read error. The V gene is TRBV27, the J gene TRBJ1-2; TRBD1 is a possible D gene (5 bases). CDR1 MNHEY and CDR2 SMNVEV come from the germline V gene (reference sequence). There are 13 residues in the CDR3. Here the CDR3 reads CASSFGRDYGYTF. The CDR3 coding sequence is TGTGCCAGCAGCTTCGGAAGGGACTACGGCTACACCTTC.

The chain combines TRBV18 with TRBJ2-2; weak D call: TRBD2 (7 bases). There are 16 residues in the CDR3. Trimming cost V 6 bases and J 0 bases, with 14 bases left between them. Germline CDR1 and CDR2: KGHSH and LQKENI. The CDR3 loop reads CASSPTGGPNTGELFF. CDR3 coding DNA: TGTGCCAGCTCCCCCACGGGGGGCCCGAACACCGGGGAGCTGTTTTTT.

The chain carries TRBV5-4 and TRBJ2-5; weak D call: TRBD2 (5 bases). Germline V gene lookup returns CDR1 SGHNT and CDR2 YYREEE (reference sequence). The CDR3 extends over 16 amino acids. V gave up 0 bases and J gave up 1 base, with 13 bases separating them. The CDR3 protein is CASSLGLAAGQETQYF. The CDR3 region has the DNA TGTGCCAGCAGCTTGGGACTGGCGGCGGGCCAAGAGACCCAGTACTTC.

In this sample, this clonotype turned up a few times. The chain is built from TRBV5-1 and TRBJ2-5; D is unresolved. The CDR3 covers 12 residues. CDR1 and CDR2 from the germline V gene are SGHRS and YFSETQ. The V end lost 4 bases, the J end lost 3 bases, and 7 bases lay between the germline ends. CDR3 sequence: CASSQTEETQYF. The CDR3 nucleotides read TGCGCCAGCAGCCAAACCGAAGAGACCCAGTACTTC.

V is TRBV7-9 and J is TRBJ2-5, with 12 bases that match TRBD1. Germline V gives CDR1 SEHNR, CDR2 FQNEAQ (reference sequence). The CDR3 is 16 amino acids. V dropped 5 bases and J dropped 1; count of bases not matched to a gene: 5. In DNA form, the CDR3 reads TGTGCCAGCAGCGGCCGGGACAGGGGGCGCCAAGAGACCCAGTACTTC. Protein sequence: CASSGRDRGRQETQYF.

The rearrangement uses TRBV7-9 and TRBJ2-3; perhaps TRBD2 as D (5 bases). Germline V gives CDR1 SEHNR, CDR2 FQNEAQ (reference sequence). V was shortened by 10 bases and J by 2 bases, with 16 bases between the two germline ends. The CDR3 covers 14 residues. CDR3 DNA: TGTGCCACCGCCCGTCTAGCTTCCACAGATACGCAGTATTTT. As protein: CATARLASTDTQYF.